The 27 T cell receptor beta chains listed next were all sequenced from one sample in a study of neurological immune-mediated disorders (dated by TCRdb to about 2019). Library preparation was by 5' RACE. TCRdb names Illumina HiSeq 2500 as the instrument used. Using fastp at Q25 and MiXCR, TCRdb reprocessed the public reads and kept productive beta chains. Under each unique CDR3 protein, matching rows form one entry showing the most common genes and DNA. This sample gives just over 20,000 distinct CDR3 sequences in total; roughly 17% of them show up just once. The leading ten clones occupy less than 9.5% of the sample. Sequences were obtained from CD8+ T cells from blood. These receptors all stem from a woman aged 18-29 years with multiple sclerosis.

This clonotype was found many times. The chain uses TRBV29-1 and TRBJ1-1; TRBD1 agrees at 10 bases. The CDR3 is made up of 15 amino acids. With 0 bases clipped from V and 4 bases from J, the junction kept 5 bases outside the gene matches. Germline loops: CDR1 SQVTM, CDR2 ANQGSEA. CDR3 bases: TGCAGCGTTGAAGAGCCGGGACAGGGGACCACTGAAGCTTTCTTT. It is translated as CSVEEPGQGTTEAFF.

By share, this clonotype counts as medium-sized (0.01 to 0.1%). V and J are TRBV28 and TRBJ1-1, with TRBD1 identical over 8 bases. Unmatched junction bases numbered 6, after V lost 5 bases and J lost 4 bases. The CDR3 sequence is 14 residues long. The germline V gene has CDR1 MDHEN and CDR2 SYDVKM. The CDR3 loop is CASSILQGGTEAFF. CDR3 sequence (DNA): TGTGCCAGCAGTATCCTACAGGGGGGCACTGAAGCTTTCTTT.

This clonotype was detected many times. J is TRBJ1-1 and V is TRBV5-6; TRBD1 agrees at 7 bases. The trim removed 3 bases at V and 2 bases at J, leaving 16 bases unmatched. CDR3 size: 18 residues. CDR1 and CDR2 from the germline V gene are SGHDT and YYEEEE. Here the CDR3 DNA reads TGTGCCAGCAGCTCCCGACAGGGCCGGAGCCCAACTAACACTGAAGCTTTCTTT. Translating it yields CASSSRQGRSPTNTEAFF.

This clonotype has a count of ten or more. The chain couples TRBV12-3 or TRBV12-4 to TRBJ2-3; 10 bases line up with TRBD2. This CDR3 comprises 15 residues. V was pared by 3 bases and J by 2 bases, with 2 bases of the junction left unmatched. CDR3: CASSLTSGHTDTQYF. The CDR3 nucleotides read TGTGCCAGCAGTTTGACTAGCGGGCACACAGATACGCAGTATTTT.

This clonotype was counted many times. CDR3 region: CASSQGTGLHYGYTF. CDR3 DNA sequence: TGTGCCAGCAGCCAAGGGACAGGGCTCCACTATGGCTACACCTTC. This chain uses TRBV3-1 with TRBJ1-2, with 8 bases that match TRBD1. The CDR3 consists of 15 residues. In germline, CDR1 is LGHDT, CDR2 YNNKEL (reference sequence). J lost 3 bases, V lost 1 base, and 4 bases had no gene match.

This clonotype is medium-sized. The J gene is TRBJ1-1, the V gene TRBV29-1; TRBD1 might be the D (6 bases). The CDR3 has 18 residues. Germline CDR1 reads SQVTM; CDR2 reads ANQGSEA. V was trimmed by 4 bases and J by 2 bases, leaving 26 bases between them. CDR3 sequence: CSVAPRAQGSGRNTEAFF. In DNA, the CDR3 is TGCAGCGTTGCACCCAGGGCCCAGGGGTCAGGGAGAAACACTGAAGCTTTCTTT.

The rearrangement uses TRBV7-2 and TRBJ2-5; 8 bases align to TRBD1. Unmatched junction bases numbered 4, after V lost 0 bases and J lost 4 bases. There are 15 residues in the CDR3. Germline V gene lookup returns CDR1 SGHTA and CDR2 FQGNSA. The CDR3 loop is CASSLAHRGAETQYF. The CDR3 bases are TGTGCCAGCAGCTTAGCCCACAGGGGGGCAGAGACCCAGTACTTC.

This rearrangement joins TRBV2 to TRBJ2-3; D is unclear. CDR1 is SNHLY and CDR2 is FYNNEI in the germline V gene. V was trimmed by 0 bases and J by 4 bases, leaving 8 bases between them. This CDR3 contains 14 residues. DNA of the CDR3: TGTGCCAGCAGTGAAGCCCCTCTTGCAGATACGCAGTATTTT. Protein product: CASSEAPLADTQYF.

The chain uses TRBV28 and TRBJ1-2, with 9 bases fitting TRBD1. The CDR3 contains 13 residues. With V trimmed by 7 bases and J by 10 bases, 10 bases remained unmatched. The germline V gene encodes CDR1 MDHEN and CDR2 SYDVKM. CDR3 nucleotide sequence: TGTGCCAGCACCCGGGACAGGGTTGGCGACTACACCTTC. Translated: CASTRDRVGDYTF.

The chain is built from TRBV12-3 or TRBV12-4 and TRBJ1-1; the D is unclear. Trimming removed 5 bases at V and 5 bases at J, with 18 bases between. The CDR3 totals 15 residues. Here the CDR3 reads CASSLSRRVLTEAFF. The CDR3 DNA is TGTGCCAGCAGTCTCTCACGTAGGGTACTGACTGAAGCTTTCTTT.

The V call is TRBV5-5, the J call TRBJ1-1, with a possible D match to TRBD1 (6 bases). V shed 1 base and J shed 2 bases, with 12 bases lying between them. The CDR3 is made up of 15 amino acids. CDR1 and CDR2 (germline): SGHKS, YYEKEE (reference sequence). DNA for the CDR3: TGTGCCAGCAGCTTGTGGGCAGGGGTCAACACTGAAGCTTTCTTT. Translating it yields CASSLWAGVNTEAFF. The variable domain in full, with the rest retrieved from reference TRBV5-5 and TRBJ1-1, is DAGVTQSPTHLIKTRGQQVTLRCSPISGHKSVSWYQQVLGQGPQFIFQYYEKEERGRGNFPDRFSARQFPNYSSELNVNALLLGDSALYLCASSLWAGVNTEAFFGQGTRLTVV.

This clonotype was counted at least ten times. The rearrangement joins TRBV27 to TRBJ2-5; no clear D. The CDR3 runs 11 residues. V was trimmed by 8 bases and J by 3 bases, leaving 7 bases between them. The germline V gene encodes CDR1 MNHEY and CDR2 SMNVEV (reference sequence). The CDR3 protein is CASSDEETQYF. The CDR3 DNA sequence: TGTGCCAGCTCGGACGAAGAGACCCAGTACTTC.

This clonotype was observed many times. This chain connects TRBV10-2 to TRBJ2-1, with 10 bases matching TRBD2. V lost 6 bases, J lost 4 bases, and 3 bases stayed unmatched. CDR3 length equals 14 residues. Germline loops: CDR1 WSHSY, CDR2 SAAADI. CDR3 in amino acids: CASSQRGGYNEQFF. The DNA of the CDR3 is TGCGCCAGCAGCCAGCGGGGGGGTTACAATGAGCAGTTCTTC.

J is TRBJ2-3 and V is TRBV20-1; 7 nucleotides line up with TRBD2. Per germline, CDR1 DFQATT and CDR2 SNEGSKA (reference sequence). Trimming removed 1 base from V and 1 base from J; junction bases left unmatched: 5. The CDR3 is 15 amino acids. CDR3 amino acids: CSARVGLAGTDTQYF. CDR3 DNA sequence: TGCAGTGCTAGAGTCGGCCTAGCGGGCACAGATACGCAGTATTTT.

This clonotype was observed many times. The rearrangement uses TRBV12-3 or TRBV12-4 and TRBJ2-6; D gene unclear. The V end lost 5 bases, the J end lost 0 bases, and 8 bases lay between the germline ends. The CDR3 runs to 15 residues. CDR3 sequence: CASSPISSGANVLTF. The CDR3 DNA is TGTGCCAGCAGTCCCATTAGCTCTGGGGCCAACGTCCTGACTTTC.

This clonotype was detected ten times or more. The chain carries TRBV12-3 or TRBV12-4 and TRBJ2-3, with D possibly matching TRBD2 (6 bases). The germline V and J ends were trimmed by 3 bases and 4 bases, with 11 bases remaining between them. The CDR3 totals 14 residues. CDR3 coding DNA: TGTGCCAGCAGTTTCACGGGGGTAGCAGATACGCAGTATTTT. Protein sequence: CASSFTGVADTQYF.

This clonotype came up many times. The CDR3 coding sequence is TGTGCCAGCAGCCCGGGACTAGCGGGGGGGCCCCTCTACGAGCAGTACTTC. Protein: CASSPGLAGGPLYEQYF. The chain uses TRBV6-6 and TRBJ2-7; 16 bases are shared with TRBD2. V trimming: 6 bases; J trimming: 3 bases; junction bases outside the gene matches: 8. Germline values: CDR1 MNHNY, CDR2 SVGAGI (reference sequence). This CDR3 is 17 amino acids long.

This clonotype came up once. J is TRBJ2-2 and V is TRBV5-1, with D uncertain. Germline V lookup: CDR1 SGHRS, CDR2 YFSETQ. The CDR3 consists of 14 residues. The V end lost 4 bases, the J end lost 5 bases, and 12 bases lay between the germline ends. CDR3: CASSPPLRTGELFF. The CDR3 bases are TGCGCCAGCAGCCCACCCCTCCGTACCGGGGAGCTGTTTTTT.

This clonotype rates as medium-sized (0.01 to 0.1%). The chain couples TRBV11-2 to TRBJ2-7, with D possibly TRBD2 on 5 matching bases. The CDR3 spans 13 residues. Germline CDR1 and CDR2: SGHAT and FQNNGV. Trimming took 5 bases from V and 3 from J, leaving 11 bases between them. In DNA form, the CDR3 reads TGTGCCAGCAGCCAACTACGGGGCTACGAGCAGTACGTC. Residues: CASSQLRGYEQYV.

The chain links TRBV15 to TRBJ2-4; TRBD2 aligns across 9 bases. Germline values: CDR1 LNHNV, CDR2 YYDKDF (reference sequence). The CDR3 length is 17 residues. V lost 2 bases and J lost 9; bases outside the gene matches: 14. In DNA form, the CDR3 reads TGTGCCACCAGCAGATCCCGGATTGCTAGCGGGATGCTCATTCAGTACTTC. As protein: CATSRSRIASGMLIQYF.

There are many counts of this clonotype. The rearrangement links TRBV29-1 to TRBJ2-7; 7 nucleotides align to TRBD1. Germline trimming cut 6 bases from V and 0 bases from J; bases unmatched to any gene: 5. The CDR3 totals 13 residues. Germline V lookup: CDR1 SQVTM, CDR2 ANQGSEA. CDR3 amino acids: CSVVTGSSYEQYV. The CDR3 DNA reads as TGCAGCGTAGTGACAGGGAGCTCCTACGAGCAGTACGTC.

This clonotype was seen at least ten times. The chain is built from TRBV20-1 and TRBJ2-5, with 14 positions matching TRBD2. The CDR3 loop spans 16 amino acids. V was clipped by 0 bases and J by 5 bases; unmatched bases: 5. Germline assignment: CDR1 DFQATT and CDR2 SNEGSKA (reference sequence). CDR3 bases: TGCAGTGCTAGAGAAGAGGGACTAGCGGGAGTCGAGACCCAGTACTTC. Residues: CSAREEGLAGVETQYF.

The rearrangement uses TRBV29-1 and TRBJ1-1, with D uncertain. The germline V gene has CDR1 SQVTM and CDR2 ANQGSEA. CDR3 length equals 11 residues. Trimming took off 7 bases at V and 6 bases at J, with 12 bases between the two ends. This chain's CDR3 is CSAIKEPEAFF. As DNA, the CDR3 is TGCAGCGCCATAAAAGAACCTGAAGCTTTCTTT.

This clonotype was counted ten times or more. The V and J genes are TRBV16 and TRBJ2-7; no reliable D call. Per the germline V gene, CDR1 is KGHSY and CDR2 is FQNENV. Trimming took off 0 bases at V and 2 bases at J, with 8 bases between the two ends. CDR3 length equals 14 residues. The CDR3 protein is CASSQSSEAYEQYF. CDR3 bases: TGTGCCAGCAGCCAATCCAGCGAAGCCTACGAGCAGTACTTC.

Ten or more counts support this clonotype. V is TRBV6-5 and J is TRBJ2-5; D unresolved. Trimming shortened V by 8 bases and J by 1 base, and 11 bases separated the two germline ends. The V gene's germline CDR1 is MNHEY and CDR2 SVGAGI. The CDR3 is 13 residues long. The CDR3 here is CASQDQVQETQYF. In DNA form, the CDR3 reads TGTGCCAGCCAAGATCAGGTCCAAGAGACCCAGTACTTC.

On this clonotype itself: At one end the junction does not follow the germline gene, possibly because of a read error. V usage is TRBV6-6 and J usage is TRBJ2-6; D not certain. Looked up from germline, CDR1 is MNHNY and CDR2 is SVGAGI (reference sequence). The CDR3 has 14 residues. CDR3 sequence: CTSSYTSGVNVLTF. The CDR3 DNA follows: TGTACCAGCAGTTATACCTCTGGGGTCAACGTCCTGACTTTC.

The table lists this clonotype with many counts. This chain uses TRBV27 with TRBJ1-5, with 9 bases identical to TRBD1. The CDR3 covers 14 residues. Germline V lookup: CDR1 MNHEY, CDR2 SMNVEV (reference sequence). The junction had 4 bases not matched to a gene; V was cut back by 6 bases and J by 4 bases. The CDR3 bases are TGTGCCAGCAGAAGGACAGGGGTAAATCAGCCCCAGCATTTT. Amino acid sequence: CASRRTGVNQPQHF.